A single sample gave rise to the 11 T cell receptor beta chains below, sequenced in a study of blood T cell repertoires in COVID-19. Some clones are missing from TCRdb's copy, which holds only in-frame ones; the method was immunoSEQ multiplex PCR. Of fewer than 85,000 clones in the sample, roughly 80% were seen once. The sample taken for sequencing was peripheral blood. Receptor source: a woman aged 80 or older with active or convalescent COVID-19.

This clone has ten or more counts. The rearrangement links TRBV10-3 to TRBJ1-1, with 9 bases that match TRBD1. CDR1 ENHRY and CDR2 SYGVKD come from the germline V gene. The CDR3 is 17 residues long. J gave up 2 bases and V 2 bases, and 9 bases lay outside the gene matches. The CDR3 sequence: CAISEGTGKGSNTEAFF. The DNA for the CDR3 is TGTGCCATCAGTGAGGGGACAGGGAAGGGATCCAACACTGAAGCTTTCTTT.

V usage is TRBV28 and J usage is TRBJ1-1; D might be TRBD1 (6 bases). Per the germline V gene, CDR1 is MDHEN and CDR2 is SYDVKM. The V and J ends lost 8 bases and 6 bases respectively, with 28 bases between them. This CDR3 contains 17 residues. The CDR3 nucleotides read TGTGCCAGCGCTTTCTTTGGGGCAGGGGATAGGCGGGCTGAAGCTTTCTTT. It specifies CASAFFGAGDRRAEAFF. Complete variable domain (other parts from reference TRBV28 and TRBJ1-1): DVKVTQSSRYLVKRTGEKVFLECVQDMDHENMFWYRQDPGLGLRLIYFSYDVKMKEKGDIPEGYSVSREKKERFSLILESASTNQTSMYLCASAFFGAGDRRAEAFFGQGTRLTVV.

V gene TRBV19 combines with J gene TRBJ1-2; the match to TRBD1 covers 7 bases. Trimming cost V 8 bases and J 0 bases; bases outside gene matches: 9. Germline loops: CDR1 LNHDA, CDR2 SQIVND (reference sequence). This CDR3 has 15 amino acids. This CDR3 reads CASGLGQQANYGYTF. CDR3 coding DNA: TGTGCCAGTGGCCTGGGACAGCAGGCTAACTATGGCTACACCTTC.

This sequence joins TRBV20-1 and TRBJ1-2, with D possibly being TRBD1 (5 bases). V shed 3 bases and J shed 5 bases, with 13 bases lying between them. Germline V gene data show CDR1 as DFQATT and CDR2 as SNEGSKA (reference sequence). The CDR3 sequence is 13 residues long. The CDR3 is CSASRDAGYGYTF. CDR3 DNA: TGCAGTGCTAGTCGGGACGCGGGGTATGGCTACACCTTC.

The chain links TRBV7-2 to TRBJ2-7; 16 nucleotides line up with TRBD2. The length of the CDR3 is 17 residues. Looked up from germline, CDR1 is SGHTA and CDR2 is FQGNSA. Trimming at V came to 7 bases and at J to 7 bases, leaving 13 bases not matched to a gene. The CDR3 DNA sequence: TGTGCCAGCACCCCCCCGGGACTAGCGGGGGGGCCTAAGGAGCAGTACTTC. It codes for CASTPPGLAGGPKEQYF.

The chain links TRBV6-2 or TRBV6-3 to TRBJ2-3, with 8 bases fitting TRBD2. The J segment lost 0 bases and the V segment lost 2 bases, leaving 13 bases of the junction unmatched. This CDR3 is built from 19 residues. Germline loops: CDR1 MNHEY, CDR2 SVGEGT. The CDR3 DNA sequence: TGTGCCAGCAGTTACGAGACTAGCGAGACCTACCTTAGCACAGATACGCAGTATTTT. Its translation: CASSYETSETYLSTDTQYF.

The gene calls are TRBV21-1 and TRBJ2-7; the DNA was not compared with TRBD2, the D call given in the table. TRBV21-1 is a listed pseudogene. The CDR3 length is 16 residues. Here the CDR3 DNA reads TGTGCCAGCAGCAAACGGAAGCGGGGGTTCCACTACGAGCAGTACTTC. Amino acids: CASSKRKRGFHYEQYF.

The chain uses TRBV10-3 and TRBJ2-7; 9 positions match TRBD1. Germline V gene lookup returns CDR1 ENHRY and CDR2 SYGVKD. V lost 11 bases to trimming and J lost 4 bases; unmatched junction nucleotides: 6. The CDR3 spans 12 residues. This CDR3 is CASRDRVYEQYF. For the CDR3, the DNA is TGTGCCTCCCGGGACAGGGTATACGAGCAGTACTTC.

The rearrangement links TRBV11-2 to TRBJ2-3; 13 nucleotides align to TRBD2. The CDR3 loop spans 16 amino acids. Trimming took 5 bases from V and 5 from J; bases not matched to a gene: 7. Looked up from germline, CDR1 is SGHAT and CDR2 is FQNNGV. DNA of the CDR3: TGTGCCAGCAGCGACACTAGCGGGGGGGCTAGAGATACGCAGTATTTT. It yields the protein CASSDTSGGARDTQYF.

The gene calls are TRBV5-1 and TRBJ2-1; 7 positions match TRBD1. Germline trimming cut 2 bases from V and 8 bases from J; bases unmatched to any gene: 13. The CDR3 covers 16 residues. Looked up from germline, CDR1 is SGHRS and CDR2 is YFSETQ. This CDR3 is CASSFRGRGMGDEQFF. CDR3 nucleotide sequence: TGCGCCAGCAGCTTCCGAGGCAGGGGGATGGGCGATGAGCAGTTCTTC.

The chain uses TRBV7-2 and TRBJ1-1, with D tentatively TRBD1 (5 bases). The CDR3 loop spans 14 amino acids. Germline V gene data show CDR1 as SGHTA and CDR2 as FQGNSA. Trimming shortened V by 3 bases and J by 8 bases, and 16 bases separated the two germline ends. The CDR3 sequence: CASSFHGGRGEAFF. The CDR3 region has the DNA TGTGCCAGCAGCTTCCACGGGGGAAGAGGGGAAGCTTTCTTT. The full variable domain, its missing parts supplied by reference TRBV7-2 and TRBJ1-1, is GAGVSQSPSNKVTEKGKDVELRCDPISGHTALYWYRQSLGQGLEFLIYFQGNSAPDKSGLPSDRFSAERTGGSVSTLTIQRTQQEDSAVYLCASSFHGGRGEAFFGQGTRLTVV.